This entry features one T cell receptor beta chain sequence. This sample is part of a study of blood T cell repertoires in COVID-19. For the study at large: The United States, Italy and Spain provided the acute and convalescent COVID-19 samples.

Original analysis: Estimates of nucleated cell counts were drawn from the amplification of reference gene primers. Some clones are missing from TCRdb's copy, which holds only in-frame ones; the method was immunoSEQ multiplex PCR. The V and J calls and clone size come from that table; D and trimming were worked out from the DNA. The sample includes some 140,000 clones, just under 85% of them seen just once. Germline V gene lookup returns CDR1 LGHDT and CDR2 YNNKEL (reference sequence). Trimming stripped 0 bases from V and 4 bases from J, with 13 bases between. The CDR3 contains 16 residues. This rearrangement joins TRBV3-1 (or the pseudogene TRBV3-2) to TRBJ2-1, with TRBD2 as a possible D gene (6 bases). The sample comprised peripheral blood. This receptor was taken from an older woman with acute or convalescent COVID-19. CDR3 bases: TGTGCCAGCAGCCAAGAAGGCCTAGCGACATACAATGAGCAGTTCTTC. Its translation: CASSQEGLATYNEQFF.